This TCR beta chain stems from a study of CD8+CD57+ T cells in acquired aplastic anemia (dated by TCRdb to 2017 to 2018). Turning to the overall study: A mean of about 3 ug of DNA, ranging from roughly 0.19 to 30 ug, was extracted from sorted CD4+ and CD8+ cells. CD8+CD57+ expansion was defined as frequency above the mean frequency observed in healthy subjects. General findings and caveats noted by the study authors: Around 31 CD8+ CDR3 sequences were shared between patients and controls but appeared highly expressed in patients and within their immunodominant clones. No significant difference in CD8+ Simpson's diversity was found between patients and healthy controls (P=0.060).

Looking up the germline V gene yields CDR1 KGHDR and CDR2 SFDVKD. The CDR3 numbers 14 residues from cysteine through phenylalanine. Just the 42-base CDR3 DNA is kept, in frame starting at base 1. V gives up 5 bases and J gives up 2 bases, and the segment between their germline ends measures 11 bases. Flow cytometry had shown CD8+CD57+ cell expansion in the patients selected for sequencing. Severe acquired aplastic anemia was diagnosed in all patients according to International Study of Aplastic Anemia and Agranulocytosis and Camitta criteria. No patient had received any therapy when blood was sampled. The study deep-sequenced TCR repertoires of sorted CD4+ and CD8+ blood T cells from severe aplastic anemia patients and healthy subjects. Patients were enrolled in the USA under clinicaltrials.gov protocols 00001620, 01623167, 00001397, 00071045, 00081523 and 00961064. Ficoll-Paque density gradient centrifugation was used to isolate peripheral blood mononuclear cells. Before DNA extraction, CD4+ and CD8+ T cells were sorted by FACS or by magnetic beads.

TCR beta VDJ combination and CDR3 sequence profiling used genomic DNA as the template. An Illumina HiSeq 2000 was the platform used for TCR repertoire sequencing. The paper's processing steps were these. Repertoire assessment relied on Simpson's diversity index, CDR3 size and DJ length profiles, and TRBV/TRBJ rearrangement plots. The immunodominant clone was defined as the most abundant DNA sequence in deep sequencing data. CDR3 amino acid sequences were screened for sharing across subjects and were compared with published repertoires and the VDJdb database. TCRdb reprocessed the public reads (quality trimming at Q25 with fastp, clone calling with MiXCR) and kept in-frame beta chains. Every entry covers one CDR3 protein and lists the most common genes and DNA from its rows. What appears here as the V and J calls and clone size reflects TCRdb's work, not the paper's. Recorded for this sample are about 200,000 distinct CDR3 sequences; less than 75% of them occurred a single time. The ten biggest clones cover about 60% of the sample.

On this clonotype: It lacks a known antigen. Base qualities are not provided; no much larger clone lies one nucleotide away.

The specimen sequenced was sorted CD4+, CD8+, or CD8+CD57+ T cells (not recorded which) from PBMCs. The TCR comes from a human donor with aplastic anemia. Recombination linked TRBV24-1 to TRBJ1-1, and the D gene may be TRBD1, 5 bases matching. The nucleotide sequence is TGTGCCACCAGTGCTGCAGGGAGCAACACTGAAGCTTTCTTT. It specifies CATSAAGSNTEAFF.